Listed here is a single T cell receptor (beta chain). Its antigen is not known. This entry is derived from a study of T cells expressing NK-cell markers. Whole-study context: Researchers got TCR beta repertoires out of sorted CD3+CD56+NKG2C+, CD3+CD56+NKG2C- and CD3+CD56-NKG2C+ T cells.

TCRdb re-called the 5' RACE reads and gives one entry per CDR3 protein, without DNA. The record lists around 280,000 distinct CDR3 sequences, of which the ten most abundant hold about 0.4%. Broader study findings: In several donors, dominant clonotypes made up about 25-60.1% of CD3+CD56-NKG2C+ cells.

Looked up from germline, CDR1 is SGHDT and CDR2 is YYEEEE. CDR3 length: 19 residues. The TCR originated in a man younger than 30 in good health. Sequencing was performed on blood T cells: a sorted CD56 or NKG2C T cell subset, CD4+ or CD8+ T cells, or bulk PBMC T cells (not recorded which). V is TRBV5-6 and J is TRBJ2-2; TCRdb proposes TRBD1, but this gene call is untestable without DNA. The chain's CDR3 is CASSSRPGGLFANTGELFF. Based on the CDR3 plus reference TRBV5-6 and TRBJ2-2, the full variable domain is DAGVTQSPTHLIKTRGQQVTLRCSPKSGHDTVSWYQQALGQGPQFIFQYYEEEERQRGNFPDRFSGHQFPNYSSELNVNALLLGDSALYLCASSSRPGGLFANTGELFFGEGSRLTVL.